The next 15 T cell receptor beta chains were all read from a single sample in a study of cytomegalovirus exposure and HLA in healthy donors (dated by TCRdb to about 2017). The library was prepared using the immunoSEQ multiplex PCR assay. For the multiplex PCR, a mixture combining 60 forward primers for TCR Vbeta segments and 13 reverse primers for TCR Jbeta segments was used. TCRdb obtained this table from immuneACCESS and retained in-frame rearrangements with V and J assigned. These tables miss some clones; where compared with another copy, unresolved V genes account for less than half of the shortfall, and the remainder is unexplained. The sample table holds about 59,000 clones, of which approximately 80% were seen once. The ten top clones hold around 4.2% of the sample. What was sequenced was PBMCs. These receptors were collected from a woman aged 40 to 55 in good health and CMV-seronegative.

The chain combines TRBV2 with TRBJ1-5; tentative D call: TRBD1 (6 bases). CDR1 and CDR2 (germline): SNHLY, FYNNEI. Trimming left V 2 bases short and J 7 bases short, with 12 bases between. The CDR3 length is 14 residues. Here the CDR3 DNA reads TGTGCCAGCAGTGAACGTTGGGGGCGGCAGCCCCAGCATTTT. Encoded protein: CASSERWGRQPQHF.

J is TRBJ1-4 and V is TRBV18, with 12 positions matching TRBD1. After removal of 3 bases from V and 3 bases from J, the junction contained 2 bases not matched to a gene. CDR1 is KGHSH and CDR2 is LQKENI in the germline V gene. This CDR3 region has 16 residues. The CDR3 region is CASSPGQGAANEKLFF. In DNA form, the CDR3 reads TGTGCCAGCTCACCGGGACAGGGGGCGGCTAATGAAAAACTGTTTTTT. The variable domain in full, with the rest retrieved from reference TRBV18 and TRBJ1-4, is NAGVMQNPRHLVRRRGQEARLRCSPMKGHSHVYWYRQLPEEGLKFMVYLQKENIIDESGMPKERFSAEFPKEGPSILRIQQVVRGDSAAYFCASSPGQGAANEKLFFGSGTQLSVL.

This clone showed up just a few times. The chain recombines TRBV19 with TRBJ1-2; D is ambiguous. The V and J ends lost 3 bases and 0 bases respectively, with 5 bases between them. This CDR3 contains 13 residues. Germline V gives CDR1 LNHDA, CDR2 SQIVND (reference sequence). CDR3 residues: CASSILANYGYTF. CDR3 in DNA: TGTGCCAGTAGTATCTTAGCTAACTATGGCTACACCTTC. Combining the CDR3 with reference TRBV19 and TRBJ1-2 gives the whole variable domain DGGITQSPKYLFRKEGQNVTLSCEQNLNHDAMYWYRQDPGQGLRLIYYSQIVNDFQKGDIAEGYSVSREKKESFPLTVTSAQKNPTAFYLCASSILANYGYTFGSGTRLTVV.

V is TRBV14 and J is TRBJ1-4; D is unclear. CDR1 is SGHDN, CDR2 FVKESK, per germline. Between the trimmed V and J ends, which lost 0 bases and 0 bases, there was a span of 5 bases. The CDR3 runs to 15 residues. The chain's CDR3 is CASSQDTATNEKLFF. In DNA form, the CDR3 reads TGTGCCAGCAGCCAAGATACAGCAACTAATGAAAAACTGTTTTTT.

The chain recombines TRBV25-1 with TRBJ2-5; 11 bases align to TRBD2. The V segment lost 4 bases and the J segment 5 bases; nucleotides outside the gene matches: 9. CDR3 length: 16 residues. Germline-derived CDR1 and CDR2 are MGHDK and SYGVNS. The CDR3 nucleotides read TGTGCCAGCAGTGGGACGACTAGCGGGGTCGCCGAGACCCAGTACTTC. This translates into CASSGTTSGVAETQYF.

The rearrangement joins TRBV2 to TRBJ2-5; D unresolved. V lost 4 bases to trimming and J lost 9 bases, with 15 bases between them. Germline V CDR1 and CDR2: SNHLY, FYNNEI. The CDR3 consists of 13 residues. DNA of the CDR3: TGTGCCAGCAGTGTTGGCGTAGCCGTGGCCCAGTACTTC. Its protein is CASSVGVAVAQYF.

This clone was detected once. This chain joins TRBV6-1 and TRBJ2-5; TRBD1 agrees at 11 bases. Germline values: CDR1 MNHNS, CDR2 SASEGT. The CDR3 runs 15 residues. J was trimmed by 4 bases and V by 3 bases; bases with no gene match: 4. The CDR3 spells CASSEGQGDRETQYF. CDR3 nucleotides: TGTGCCAGCAGTGAGGGACAGGGGGATCGAGAGACCCAGTACTTC.

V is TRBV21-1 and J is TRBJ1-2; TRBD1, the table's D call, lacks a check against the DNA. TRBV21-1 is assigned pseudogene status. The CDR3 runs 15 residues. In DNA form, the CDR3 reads TGTGCCAGCAGCGACCCGGGACAGGGGGCGGCTGGCTACACCTTC. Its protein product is CASSDPGQGAAGYTF.

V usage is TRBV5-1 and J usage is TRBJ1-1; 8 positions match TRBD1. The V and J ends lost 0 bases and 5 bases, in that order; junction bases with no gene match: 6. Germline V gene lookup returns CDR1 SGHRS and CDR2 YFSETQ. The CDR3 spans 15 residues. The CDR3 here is CASSLGTGRLTEAFF. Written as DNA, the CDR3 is TGCGCCAGCAGCTTGGGGACAGGGCGATTGACTGAAGCTTTCTTT.

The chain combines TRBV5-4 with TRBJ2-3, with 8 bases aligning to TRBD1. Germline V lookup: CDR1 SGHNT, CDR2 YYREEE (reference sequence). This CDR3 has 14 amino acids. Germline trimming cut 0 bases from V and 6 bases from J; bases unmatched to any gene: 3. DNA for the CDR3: TGTGCCAGCAGCTTGGTTAACAGGGGGGATACGCAGTATTTT. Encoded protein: CASSLVNRGDTQYF. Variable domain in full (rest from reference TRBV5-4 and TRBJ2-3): ETGVTQSPTHLIKTRGQQVTLRCSSQSGHNTVSWYQQALGQGPQFIFQYYREEENGRGNFPPRFSGLQFPNYSSELNVNALELDDSALYLCASSLVNRGDTQYFGPGTRLTVL.

Written as DNA, the CDR3 is TGTGCCAGCAGCGGGGGACTAGCGAACTACAATGAGCAGTTCTTC. Encoded protein: CASSGGLANYNEQFF. J is TRBJ2-1 and V is TRBV7-3, with 10 bases fitting TRBD2. Per germline, CDR1 SGHTA and CDR2 FQGTGA. V gave up 5 bases and J gave up 3 bases; unmatched junction bases: 4. The CDR3 spans 15 residues.

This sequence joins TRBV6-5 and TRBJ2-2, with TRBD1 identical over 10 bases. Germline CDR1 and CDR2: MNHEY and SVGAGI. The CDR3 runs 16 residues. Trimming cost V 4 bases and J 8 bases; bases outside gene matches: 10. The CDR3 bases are TGTGCCAGCAGTTTCGGACAGGGGGTATTAGCGGGGGAGCTGTTTTTT. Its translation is CASSFGQGVLAGELFF.

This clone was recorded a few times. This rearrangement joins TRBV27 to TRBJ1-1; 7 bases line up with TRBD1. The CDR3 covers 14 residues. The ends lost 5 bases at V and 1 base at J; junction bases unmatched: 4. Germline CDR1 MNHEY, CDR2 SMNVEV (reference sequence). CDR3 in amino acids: CASSRDRPNTEAFF. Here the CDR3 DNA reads TGTGCCAGCAGTCGGGACAGACCGAACACTGAAGCTTTCTTT.

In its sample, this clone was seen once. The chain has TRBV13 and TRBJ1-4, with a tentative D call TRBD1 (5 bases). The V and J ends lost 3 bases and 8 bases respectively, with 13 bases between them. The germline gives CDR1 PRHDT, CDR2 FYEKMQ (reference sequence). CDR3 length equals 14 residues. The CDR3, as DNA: TGTGCCAGCAGCTTGTCCGGGGAGGGGGAAAAACTGTTTTTT. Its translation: CASSLSGEGEKLFF.

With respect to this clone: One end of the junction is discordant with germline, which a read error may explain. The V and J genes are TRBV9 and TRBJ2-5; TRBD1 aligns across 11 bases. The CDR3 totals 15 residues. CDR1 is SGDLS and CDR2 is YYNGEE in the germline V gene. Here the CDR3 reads CASGVGQGARETQYF. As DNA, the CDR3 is TGTGCCAGCGGCGTAGGACAGGGGGCTAGGGAGACCCAGTACTTC.